Given below is one TCR beta chain in context. Other DNA sequences in the same sample also yield this CDR3. The record originates from a study of shared clonotypes between healthy human individuals. Cells designated naive CD8 were CD45RO-negative and were positively selected for CCR7, with terminally differentiated effector memory CD45RA+ cells excluded. Deep-level running was used for the assay. Repertoires were generated with immunoSEQ multiplex PCR, while TCRdb's copy carries only in-frame clones and drops some. The sample carries some 2 million clones, 85% to 95% recorded once. The V segment lost 1 base and the J segment 2 bases; nucleotides outside the gene matches: 5. Germline V gene sequence: CDR1 MNHNS, CDR2 SASEGT. The CDR3 extends over 15 amino acids.

The sample taken for sequencing was naive CD8+ T cells sorted from blood. This sequence joins TRBV6-1 and TRBJ2-7; TRBD1 matches 7 bases. This clonotype originated in a young man in good health. For the CDR3, the DNA is TGTGCCAGCAGTGAAGGTACAGGGGCGGCCTACGAGCAGTACTTC. Translation gives CASSEGTGAAYEQYF.